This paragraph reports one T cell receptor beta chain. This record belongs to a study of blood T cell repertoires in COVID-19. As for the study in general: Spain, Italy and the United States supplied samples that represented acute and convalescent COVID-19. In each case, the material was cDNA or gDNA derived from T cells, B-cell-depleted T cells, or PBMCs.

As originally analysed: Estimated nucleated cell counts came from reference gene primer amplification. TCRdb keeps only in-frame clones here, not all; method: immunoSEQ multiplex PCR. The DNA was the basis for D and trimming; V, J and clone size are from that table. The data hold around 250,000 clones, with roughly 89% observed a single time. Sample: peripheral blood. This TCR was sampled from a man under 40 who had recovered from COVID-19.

As DNA, the CDR3 is TGTGCCAGCAGCCCCCGGGGGGGGCGCGACACCGGGGAGCTGTTTTTT. It yields the protein CASSPRGGRDTGELFF. The chain combines TRBV5-4 with TRBJ2-2; 8 positions agree with TRBD2. Germline CDR1 SGHNT, CDR2 YYREEE (reference sequence). V lost 4 bases to trimming and J lost 3 bases; unmatched junction nucleotides: 8. The CDR3 is made up of 16 amino acids.